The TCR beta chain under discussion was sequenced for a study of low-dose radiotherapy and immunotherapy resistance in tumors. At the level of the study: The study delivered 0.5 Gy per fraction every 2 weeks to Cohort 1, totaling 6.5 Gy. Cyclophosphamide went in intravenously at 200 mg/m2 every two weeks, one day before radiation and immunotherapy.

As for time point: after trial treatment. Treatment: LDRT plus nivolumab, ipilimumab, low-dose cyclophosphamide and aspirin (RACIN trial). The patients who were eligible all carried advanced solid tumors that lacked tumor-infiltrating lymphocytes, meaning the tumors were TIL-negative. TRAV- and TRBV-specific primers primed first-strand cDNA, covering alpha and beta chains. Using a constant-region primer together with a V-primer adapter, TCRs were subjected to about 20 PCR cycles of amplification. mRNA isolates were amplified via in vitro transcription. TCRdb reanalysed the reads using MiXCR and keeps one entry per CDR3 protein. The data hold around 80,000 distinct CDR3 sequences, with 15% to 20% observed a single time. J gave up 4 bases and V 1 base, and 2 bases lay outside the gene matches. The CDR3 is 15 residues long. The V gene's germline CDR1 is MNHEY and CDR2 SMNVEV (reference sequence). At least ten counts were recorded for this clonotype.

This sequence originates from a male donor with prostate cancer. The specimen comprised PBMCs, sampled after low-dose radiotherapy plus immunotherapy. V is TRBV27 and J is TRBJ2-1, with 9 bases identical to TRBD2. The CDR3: CASSLLAGAYNEQFF. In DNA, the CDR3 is TGTGCCAGCAGTTTATTAGCGGGAGCGTACAATGAGCAGTTCTTC.